One sample yielded the 26 T cell receptor beta chains listed below, sequenced in a study of blood T cell repertoires in COVID-19. Generated by immunoSEQ multiplex PCR, the TCRdb table keeps only in-frame clones and is missing some. Of some 300,000 clones listed, around nine tenths were seen once; the top ten hold about 1.2%. What was sequenced was peripheral blood. The receptors stem from a man aged 70-80 years with acute or convalescent COVID-19.

The chain employs TRBV3-1 (or the pseudogene TRBV3-2) and TRBJ2-7; 13 nucleotides agree with TRBD2. CDR1 is LGHDT and CDR2 is YNNKEL in the germline V gene (reference sequence). Trimming cost V 0 bases and J 2 bases; bases outside gene matches: 4. The CDR3 sequence is 17 residues long. CDR3 region: CASSQDGLAGVTYEQYF. For the CDR3, the DNA is TGTGCCAGCAGCCAAGACGGACTAGCGGGAGTAACCTACGAGCAGTACTTC.

The V and J genes are TRBV4-1 and TRBJ1-2; a possible D gene is TRBD1 (5 bases). Germline V gene lookup returns CDR1 MGHRA and CDR2 YSYEKL. The CDR3 runs 15 residues. Trimming pared 0 bases from V and 5 bases from J, leaving 13 bases between. CDR3 DNA sequence: TGCGCCAGCAGCCAAGAAGGGGAAGGGACTTATGGCTACACCTTC. As protein: CASSQEGEGTYGYTF.

This rearrangement joins TRBV4-1 to TRBJ1-1; D not resolved. There are 14 residues in the CDR3. V lost 1 base to trimming and J lost 1 base, with 7 bases between them. Per the germline V gene, CDR1 is MGHRA and CDR2 is YSYEKL. The CDR3 spells CASSQVSWNTEAFF. The CDR3 bases are TGCGCCAGCAGCCAAGTTTCCTGGAACACTGAAGCTTTCTTT.

This chain links TRBV18 with TRBJ1-1, with D perhaps TRBD1 (5 bases). Germline V CDR1 and CDR2: KGHSH, LQKENI. V was shortened by 3 bases and J by 7 bases, with 12 bases between the two germline ends. The CDR3 consists of 13 residues. CDR3 in DNA: TGTGCCAGCTCACCCCGGGAGAGGGGTGAAGCTTTCTTT. Translating gives CASSPRERGEAFF.

The rearrangement links TRBV28 to TRBJ1-5; D not certain. Looked up from germline, CDR1 is MDHEN and CDR2 is SYDVKM. The CDR3 spans 12 residues. Trimming left V 9 bases short and J 5 bases short, with 11 bases between. CDR3 DNA: TGTGCCAGTGAGGATCTCGATCAGCCCCAGCATTTT. This encodes CASEDLDQPQHF. Full variable domain (rest looked up from reference TRBV28 and TRBJ1-5): DVKVTQSSRYLVKRTGEKVFLECVQDMDHENMFWYRQDPGLGLRLIYFSYDVKMKEKGDIPEGYSVSREKKERFSLILESASTNQTSMYLCASEDLDQPQHFGDGTRLSIL.

The rearrangement joins TRBV21-1 to TRBJ1-2; the DNA was not used to check the table's D call, TRBD1. TRBV21-1 is shown as a pseudogene. The CDR3 length is 14 residues. The CDR3 region has the DNA TGTGCCAGCAGCAAAGCAGGGACAGGCTATGGCTACACCTTC. Amino acid sequence: CASSKAGTGYGYTF.

The chain links TRBV28 to TRBJ2-7; 7 bases fit TRBD2. Germline trimming cut 2 bases from V and 9 bases from J; bases unmatched to any gene: 16. The germline gives CDR1 MDHEN, CDR2 SYDVKM. The length of the CDR3 is 16 residues. Here the CDR3 reads CASSLVIEGGRSGQYF. CDR3 DNA sequence: TGTGCCAGCAGTTTAGTAATTGAGGGAGGGCGTAGTGGGCAGTACTTC.

This clone appeared once. The chain employs TRBV24-1 and TRBJ2-1; TRBD2 might be the D (5 bases). CDR3 length: 14 residues. Trimming pared 0 bases from V and 9 bases from J, leaving 11 bases between. Germline CDR1 is KGHDR and CDR2 is SFDVKD. This chain's CDR3 is CATSDLPGIGEQFF. The CDR3 bases are TGTGCCACCAGTGATTTGCCCGGGATCGGTGAGCAGTTCTTC.

The genes are TRBV6-2 or TRBV6-3 and TRBJ2-2; 9 bases are shared with TRBD1. The CDR3 runs to 17 residues. V gave up 6 bases and J gave up 5 bases; unmatched junction bases: 13. CDR1 and CDR2 (germline): MNHEY, SVGEGT. The CDR3 loop is CASSPPMGQGGTGELFF. The CDR3 DNA reads as TGTGCCAGCAGCCCCCCGATGGGACAGGGTGGAACCGGGGAGCTGTTTTTT.

Notes on this clone: A much larger clone differs by one base, so this may be a read error. The V call is TRBV11-1, the J call TRBJ1-2; D is perhaps TRBD1 (5 bases). The CDR3 consists of 13 residues. V lost 5 bases to trimming and J lost 1 base, with 8 bases between them. The germline V gene has CDR1 SGHAT and CDR2 FQDESV (reference sequence). DNA of the CDR3: TGTGCCAGCAGCCCACAGGATAACTATGGCTACACCTTC. It encodes CASSPQDNYGYTF. The entire variable domain, with the rest obtained from reference TRBV11-1 and TRBJ1-2, is as follows: EAEVAQSPRYKITEKSQAVAFWCDPISGHATLYWYRQILGQGPELLVQFQDESVVDDSQLPKDRFSAERLKGVDSTLKIQPAELGDSAMYLCASSPQDNYGYTFGSGTRLTVV.

CDR3 sequence (DNA): TGTGCCACCAGCAGAGTTGGGCAGAGCGGGTATGGCTACACCTTC. It is translated as CATSRVGQSGYGYTF. This chain uses TRBV15 with TRBJ1-2, with D hard to call. V dropped 1 base and J dropped 5 bases, with 14 bases sitting between them. Germline V gives CDR1 LNHNV, CDR2 YYDKDF (reference sequence). This CDR3 is 15 amino acids long.

As concerns this clone: At one of its ends the junction is not consistent with the germline gene, which may arise from a read error. The J gene is TRBJ1-3, the V gene TRBV28, with D maybe TRBD1 (5 bases). CDR1 is MDHEN, CDR2 SYDVKM, per germline. The length of the CDR3 is 14 residues. The CDR3, as DNA: TGTACCAGCAGTTTAAGGGGTGCTGGAAACACCATATATTTT. This translates into CTSSLRGAGNTIYF. Full variable domain (missing parts from reference TRBV28 and TRBJ1-3): DVKVTQSSRYLVKRTGEKVFLECVQDMDHENMFWYRQDPGLGLRLIYFSYDVKMKEKGDIPEGYSVSREKKERFSLILESASTNQTSMYLCTSSLRGAGNTIYFGEGSWLTVV.

The chain employs TRBV2 and TRBJ2-7; D is unresolved. V lost 3 bases and J lost 7, with 10 bases in between. Germline V gene data show CDR1 as SNHLY and CDR2 as FYNNEI. This CDR3 comprises 12 residues. The CDR3 spells CASSDPGREQYF. The CDR3 nucleotides read TGTGCCAGCAGTGACCCAGGAAGGGAGCAGTACTTC. The full variable domain, completed using reference TRBV2 and TRBJ2-7, is EPEVTQTPSHQVTQMGQEVILRCVPISNHLYFYWYRQILGQKVEFLVSFYNNEISEKSEIFDDQFSVERPDGSNFTLKIRSTKLEDSAMYFCASSDPGREQYFGPGTRLTVT.

This clone has only a few counts. This chain links TRBV3-1 (or the pseudogene TRBV3-2) with TRBJ1-6; the match to TRBD1 covers 7 bases. CDR1 LGHDT and CDR2 YNNKEL come from the germline V gene (reference sequence). V shed 1 base and J 3 bases; nucleotides not matched to a gene: 3. The CDR3 has 16 amino acids. CDR3 sequence reads: CASSQVAGGYNSPLHF. The DNA of the CDR3 is TGTGCCAGCAGCCAAGTGGCAGGGGGCTATAATTCACCCCTCCACTTT.

The chain is built from TRBV6-5 and TRBJ1-1; the D gene is possibly TRBD1 (6 bases). The V and J ends lost 2 bases and 10 bases respectively, with 17 bases between them. CDR1 MNHEY and CDR2 SVGAGI come from the germline V gene. This CDR3 comprises 14 residues. The CDR3 DNA follows: TGTGCCAGCAGTTACCGAACAGGGTGGTTGGGAGCTTTCTTT. Its translation: CASSYRTGWLGAFF.

This chain uses TRBV28 with TRBJ2-6; no reliable D call. The CDR3 has 15 amino acids. V was pared by 5 bases and J by 2 bases, with 10 bases between. Germline V gene sequence: CDR1 MDHEN, CDR2 SYDVKM. The CDR3 reads CASSPTNAGANVLTF. In nucleotides, the CDR3 is TGTGCCAGCAGTCCCACAAACGCTGGGGCCAACGTCCTGACTTTC.

Only one count was recorded for this clone. The chain couples TRBV14 to TRBJ1-2, with 7 nucleotides matching TRBD1. This CDR3 is 14 amino acids long. Trimming at V came to 4 bases and at J to 4 bases, leaving 6 bases not matched to a gene. CDR1 is SGHDN and CDR2 is FVKESK in the germline V gene. The CDR3 sequence: CASSPGQNLYGYTF. DNA for the CDR3: TGTGCCAGCAGCCCGGGACAGAACCTCTATGGCTACACCTTC.

The chain links TRBV7-9 to TRBJ1-2, with D maybe TRBD1 (5 bases). The CDR3 length is 18 residues. The germline CDR1 and CDR2 sequences are SEHNR and FQNEAQ (reference sequence). V lost 1 base and J lost 5, with 23 bases in between. CDR3 sequence reads: CASSLVNVGRTLSYGYTF. The CDR3, as DNA: TGTGCCAGCAGCTTAGTTAATGTGGGGCGAACTTTAAGTTATGGCTACACCTTC.

The chain couples TRBV9 to TRBJ1-1; 7 bases are a match to TRBD1. CDR3 length: 14 amino acids. Per germline, CDR1 SGDLS and CDR2 YYNGEE. The J segment lost 3 bases and the V segment lost 4 bases, leaving 6 bases of the junction unmatched. The CDR3 nucleotides are TGTGCCAGCAGCCTGACAGGGTTTCACACTGAAGCTTTCTTT. Protein sequence: CASSLTGFHTEAFF.

The V gene is TRBV7-2, the J gene TRBJ2-3; TRBD1 matches 7 bases. This CDR3 is built from 16 residues. V shed 4 bases, J shed 8 bases, and the junction held 15 bases outside the gene matches. Germline lookup yields CDR1 SGHTA and CDR2 FQGNSA. CDR3 DNA: TGTGCCAGCAGCTCAAGGCGGACAGGCCTCGCCGGTACGCAGTATTTT. Translated: CASSSRRTGLAGTQYF.

The chain carries TRBV5-1 and TRBJ1-6; D gene ambiguous. The CDR3 loop spans 17 amino acids. The germline V and J ends were trimmed by 3 bases and 0 bases, with 13 bases remaining between them. Germline CDR1 SGHRS, CDR2 YFSETQ. The CDR3 coding sequence is TGCGCCAGCAGCTCCGGAGAGCCCAACTCCTATAATTCACCCCTCCACTTT. Protein product: CASSSGEPNSYNSPLHF.

The chain has TRBV6-2 or TRBV6-3 and TRBJ2-1; 14 bases line up with TRBD2. The CDR3 loop spans 19 amino acids. Germline V gene sequence: CDR1 MNHEY, CDR2 SVGEGT. V lost 2 bases and J lost 1; bases outside the gene matches: 7. CDR3 amino acids: CASSYPTSGRAGSYNEQFF. DNA of the CDR3: TGTGCCAGCAGTTACCCGACTAGCGGGAGGGCCGGGTCCTACAATGAGCAGTTCTTC.

The chain's CDR3 is CASSPKGGTGLNTEAFF. The DNA for the CDR3 is TGTGCCAGCAGCCCCAAGGGCGGGACAGGGTTGAACACTGAAGCTTTCTTT. The rearrangement joins TRBV4-2 to TRBJ1-1, with 9 nucleotides matching TRBD1. The J segment lost 0 bases and the V segment lost 4 bases, leaving 9 bases of the junction unmatched. The germline CDR1 and CDR2 sequences are LGHNA and YNFKEQ. The CDR3 runs 17 residues.

The rearrangement links TRBV7-2 to TRBJ2-1; TRBD2 agrees at 7 bases. V shed 5 bases and J 10 bases; nucleotides not matched to a gene: 5. Germline V CDR1 and CDR2: SGHTA, FQGNSA. There are 12 residues in the CDR3. CDR3 coding DNA: TGTGCCAGCAGCGCTCTAGCGGTAGAGCAGTTCTTC. Its translation is CASSALAVEQFF.

The chain has TRBV5-5 and TRBJ2-2, with 9 bases that match TRBD2. The V gene's germline CDR1 is SGHKS and CDR2 YYEKEE (reference sequence). Unmatched junction bases numbered 7, after V lost 5 bases and J lost 2 bases. This CDR3 contains 16 residues. The CDR3: CASSWNSGSNTGELFF. CDR3 nucleotide sequence: TGTGCCAGCAGTTGGAATAGCGGGAGTAACACCGGGGAGCTGTTTTTT.

The V gene is TRBV19, the J gene TRBJ1-6; unclear D gene. Germline assignment: CDR1 LNHDA and CDR2 SQIVND (reference sequence). CDR3 length: 13 amino acids. V gave up 8 bases and J gave up 0 bases, with 5 bases separating them. The CDR3 protein is CASGSSYNSPLHF. CDR3 sequence (DNA): TGTGCCAGTGGGAGCTCCTATAATTCACCCCTCCACTTT.